These 22 T cell receptor beta chains came from one sample sequenced in a study of graft-versus-host responses after intestinal transplantation. With some 200,000 irradiated, violet-dye-labeled stimulator cells, some 200,000 CFSE-labeled responder cells were plated. Repertoires were generated with immunoSEQ multiplex PCR, while TCRdb's copy carries only in-frame clones and drops some. The repertoire holds roughly 6,900 clones, with approximately 25% as singletons. The starting material was alloreactive CD8+ T cells from a mixed lymphocyte reaction culture, obtained before transplantation. Indicated subset: CFSE-low proliferating T cells sorted from approximately 6-day pre-transplant mixed lymphocyte reaction (GvH or HvG direction). The receptors were gathered from a human patient who was an organ donor for intestinal transplantation.

With regard to this clone: Since a much larger clone is just one base distant, this may be a read error. The sample carries other DNA sequences with the same CDR3. The V call is TRBV4-2, the J call TRBJ1-4; TRBD1 matches at 8 bases. CDR1 LGHNA and CDR2 YNFKEQ come from the germline V gene. This CDR3 spans 15 amino acids. The CDR3 protein is CASSQVGQGLEKLFF. The CDR3 DNA reads as TGTGCCAGCAGCCAAGTAGGACAGGGCTTAGAAAAACTATTTTTT.

This clone is termed medium-sized (0.01 to 0.1%). V gene TRBV6-5 combines with J gene TRBJ1-5; no clear D. Germline V CDR1 and CDR2: MNHEY, SVGAGI. V lost 0 bases to trimming and J lost 4 bases, with 10 bases between them. This CDR3 contains 15 residues. The CDR3 DNA is TGTGCCAGCAGTTACTCGAGGGCATCAAATCAGCCCCAGCATTTT. Encoded protein: CASSYSRASNQPQHF.

This clone is medium-sized within its sample. The chain joins TRBV21-1 to TRBJ2-6. TRBV21-1 is annotated as a pseudogene. The CDR3 loop spans 15 amino acids. CDR3 in DNA: TGTGCCAGCAGCAAAAAGGGCTCTGGGGCCAACGTCCTGACTTTC. It encodes CASSKKGSGANVLTF.

This clone is labeled medium-sized. DNA for the CDR3: TGTGCCAGCAGCTTAATCTCGCACCCTCGCTACGAGCAGTACTTC. Its translation is CASSLISHPRYEQYF. The V gene is TRBV7-2, the J gene TRBJ2-7, with D hard to call. This CDR3 has 15 residues. V was pared by 2 bases and J by 3 bases, with 14 bases between. The germline CDR1 and CDR2 sequences are SGHTA and FQGNSA.

This clone was counted between two and nine times. The V gene is TRBV27, the J gene TRBJ2-7; D may match TRBD1 or TRBD2 (5 bases each). CDR1 is MNHEY and CDR2 is SMNVEV in the germline V gene (reference sequence). This CDR3 contains 14 residues. V shed 8 bases and J shed 7 bases, with 21 bases lying between them. CDR3 DNA sequence: TGTGCCAGCTGGACCGGGACGGTACTACGGGAGCAGTACTTC. Translation gives CASWTGTVLREQYF.

This chain joins TRBV27 and TRBJ2-1; 8 bases are shared with TRBD2. The CDR3 consists of 14 residues. CDR1 is MNHEY and CDR2 is SMNVEV in the germline V gene (reference sequence). V trimming: 1 base; J trimming: 9 bases; junction bases outside the gene matches: 5. CDR3 protein: CASSLFPGGTEQFF. The CDR3 DNA is TGTGCCAGCAGTTTATTTCCGGGGGGGACTGAGCAGTTCTTC.

This clone has a count of ten or more. V is TRBV6-5 and J is TRBJ2-7; either TRBD1 or TRBD2 may supply D (5 bases each). The CDR3 runs 14 residues. CDR1 is MNHEY and CDR2 is SVGAGI in the germline V gene. V dropped 7 bases and J dropped 1 base, with 14 bases sitting between them. Here the CDR3 reads CASNRLADSYEQYF. The CDR3, as DNA: TGTGCCAGCAACAGGCTAGCCGATTCCTACGAGCAGTACTTC.

This clone occurred a few times. The gene calls are TRBV7-3 and TRBJ2-5; TRBD2 is a possible D gene (5 bases). With 7 bases removed from V and 5 bases from J, the gap between germline ends came to 14 bases. Per germline, CDR1 SGHTA and CDR2 FQGTGA. The CDR3 sequence is 13 residues long. In DNA form, the CDR3 reads TGTGCCAGCAACAATGTCCCGGGGGAGACCCAGTACTTC. Its protein product is CASNNVPGETQYF.

This clone is medium-sized. V is TRBV9 and J is TRBJ2-1; 10 nucleotides line up with TRBD2. The germline V gene encodes CDR1 SGDLS and CDR2 YYNGEE. This CDR3 is built from 16 residues. V lost 3 bases and J lost 5; bases outside the gene matches: 8. Here the CDR3 DNA reads TGTGCCAGCAGCGAGGCTAGCGGGAGAGTAAACAATGAGCAGTTCTTC. Protein product: CASSEASGRVNNEQFF.

Only a few counts were recorded for this clone. The chain links TRBV11-2 to TRBJ2-2; D is undetermined. CDR1 and CDR2 (germline): SGHAT, FQNNGV. This CDR3 contains 15 residues. V dropped 0 bases and J dropped 1 base, with 6 bases sitting between them. The CDR3 DNA sequence: TGTGCCAGCAGCTTAGACCCGGGGAACACCGGGGAGCTGTTTTTT. Translating gives CASSLDPGNTGELFF.

The V gene is TRBV29-1, the J gene TRBJ1-2, with D hard to call. CDR1 SQVTM and CDR2 ANQGSEA come from the germline V gene. There are 12 residues in the CDR3. Trimming left V 3 bases short and J 0 bases short, with 5 bases between. The CDR3 reads CSVDPANYGYTF. As DNA, the CDR3 is TGCAGCGTTGACCCAGCTAACTATGGCTACACCTTC. Combining the CDR3 with reference TRBV29-1 and TRBJ1-2 gives the whole variable domain SAVISQKPSRDICQRGTSLTIQCQVDSQVTMMFWYRQQPGQSLTLIATANQGSEATYESGFVIDKFPISRPNLTFSTLTVSNMSPEDSSIYLCSVDPANYGYTFGSGTRLTVV.

V usage is TRBV19 and J usage is TRBJ1-2; weak D call: TRBD1 (5 bases). Germline lookup yields CDR1 LNHDA and CDR2 SQIVND (reference sequence). The CDR3 consists of 17 residues. Trimming removed 3 bases from V and 0 bases from J, with 17 bases in between. CDR3 sequence reads: CASSIGGFPSANYGYTF. As DNA, the CDR3 is TGTGCCAGTAGTATTGGGGGGTTTCCCTCAGCTAACTATGGCTACACCTTC. The variable domain in full, completed from reference TRBV19 and TRBJ1-2, reads DGGITQSPKYLFRKEGQNVTLSCEQNLNHDAMYWYRQDPGQGLRLIYYSQIVNDFQKGDIAEGYSVSREKKESFPLTVTSAQKNPTAFYLCASSIGGFPSANYGYTFGSGTRLTVV.

The rearrangement joins TRBV7-9 to TRBJ2-1, with 7 bases lining up with TRBD2. Looked up from germline, CDR1 is SEHNR and CDR2 is FQNEAQ (reference sequence). The CDR3 has 15 amino acids. The V segment lost 5 bases and the J segment 0 bases; nucleotides outside the gene matches: 4. Here the CDR3 DNA reads TGTGCCAGCAGCCCCGGGGGGAGCTCCTACAATGAGCAGTTCTTC. It specifies CASSPGGSSYNEQFF.

This clone was counted a few times. The chain links TRBV5-4 to TRBJ1-1; TRBD1 matches 7 bases. V trimming: 3 bases; J trimming: 1 base; junction bases outside the gene matches: 9. Germline-derived CDR1 and CDR2 are SGHNT and YYREEE (reference sequence). The CDR3 runs to 16 residues. CDR3 in amino acids: CASSYPLDRRNTEAFF. Written as DNA, the CDR3 is TGTGCCAGCAGCTACCCCTTGGACAGGAGGAACACTGAAGCTTTCTTT. The full variable domain, in which reference TRBV5-4 and TRBJ1-1 provide the parts outside the CDR3, is ETGVTQSPTHLIKTRGQQVTLRCSSQSGHNTVSWYQQALGQGPQFIFQYYREEENGRGNFPPRFSGLQFPNYSSELNVNALELDDSALYLCASSYPLDRRNTEAFFGQGTRLTVV.

The chain links TRBV6-5 to TRBJ2-1, with 7 bases that match TRBD2. Per germline, CDR1 MNHEY and CDR2 SVGAGI. The CDR3 is 13 amino acids. The junction had 8 bases not matched to a gene; V was cut back by 7 bases and J by 8 bases. CDR3 amino acids: CASTWGEGDEQFF. For the CDR3, the DNA is TGTGCCAGCACCTGGGGGGAGGGCGATGAGCAGTTCTTC.

The J gene is TRBJ2-1, the V gene TRBV4-2, with 10 bases fitting TRBD1. CDR1 LGHNA and CDR2 YNFKEQ come from the germline V gene. The trim removed 1 base at V and 4 bases at J, leaving 7 bases unmatched. The CDR3 runs 17 residues. The CDR3 spells CASSQVDRGPIYNEQFF. Written as DNA, the CDR3 is TGTGCCAGCAGCCAAGTCGACAGGGGGCCAATTTACAATGAGCAGTTCTTC.

The CDR3 protein is CSVEGGELGEQYF. The CDR3 region has the DNA TGCAGCGTTGAGGGTGGGGAGTTAGGCGAGCAGTACTTC. J is TRBJ2-7 and V is TRBV29-1, with D perhaps TRBD2 (5 bases). Germline values: CDR1 SQVTM, CDR2 ANQGSEA. The CDR3 sequence is 13 residues long. V lost 3 bases and J 6 bases, leaving 15 bases between the germline ends.

The chain joins TRBV5-4 to TRBJ1-2; D is uncertain. This CDR3 is 13 amino acids long. Germline V gene data show CDR1 as SGHNT and CDR2 as YYREEE (reference sequence). V was cut by 0 bases and J by 5 bases, with 8 bases left in between. The DNA of the CDR3 is TGTGCCAGCAGCTTGGGACGGTGGTATGGCTACACCTTC. It codes for CASSLGRWYGYTF.

In this sample, this clone turned up a few times. This rearrangement joins TRBV6-5 to TRBJ1-5; maybe TRBD1 (6 bases). Germline V gives CDR1 MNHEY, CDR2 SVGAGI. V lost 4 bases to trimming and J lost 6 bases, with 10 bases between them. CDR3 size: 13 residues. This CDR3 reads CASSWGARQPQHF. The CDR3 bases are TGTGCCAGCAGTTGGGGGGCGCGTCAGCCCCAGCATTTT.

The chain recombines TRBV2 with TRBJ2-7, with TRBD1 identical over 9 bases. The CDR3 covers 15 residues. J lost 2 bases, V lost 6 bases, and 8 bases had no gene match. Per germline, CDR1 SNHLY and CDR2 FYNNEI. The CDR3 DNA reads as TGTGCCAGCAGCTCCGACAGGGGGAAACCCTACGAGCAGTACTTC. Translation gives CASSSDRGKPYEQYF.

Details on this clone: Other DNA sequences in the same sample also yield this CDR3. The rearrangement links TRBV6-5 to TRBJ2-1, with D possibly matching TRBD1 (5 bases). V shed 0 bases and J shed 7 bases, with 7 bases lying between them. In germline, CDR1 is MNHEY, CDR2 SVGAGI. CDR3 length: 13 residues. As DNA, the CDR3 is TGTGCCAGCAGTTACTCGACAGTTAATGAGCAGTTCTTC. This translates into CASSYSTVNEQFF.

This clone is judged medium-sized. The chain has TRBV11-2 and TRBJ2-7; 8 positions agree with TRBD2. The trim removed 5 bases at V and 5 bases at J, leaving 11 bases unmatched. Germline V gene data show CDR1 as SGHAT and CDR2 as FQNNGV. The CDR3 sequence is 15 residues long. The CDR3 region is CASSPRSGSRNEQYF. The CDR3 region has the DNA TGTGCCAGCAGCCCACGCAGCGGGAGTAGAAACGAGCAGTACTTC. The variable domain in full, completed from reference TRBV11-2 and TRBJ2-7, reads EAGVAQSPRYKIIEKRQSVAFWCNPISGHATLYWYQQILGQGPKLLIQFQNNGVVDDSQLPKDRFSAERLKGVDSTLKIQPAKLEDSAVYLCASSPRSGSRNEQYFGPGTRLTVT.